Described below is a single TCR beta chain sequence and its context. This entry belongs to a study of technical replicates of blood from several donors. This CDR3 is built from 18 residues. Germline V lookup: CDR1 SNHLY, CDR2 FYNNEI. V gave up 3 bases and J gave up 2 bases; unmatched junction bases: 9. Profiling relied on immunoSEQ multiplex PCR, and the TCRdb table lists in-frame clones only, not all of them. The sample has 56,000 or so clones, 93% seen once. The V gene is TRBV2, the J gene TRBJ2-6; 8 bases agree with TRBD2. The sample taken for sequencing was PBMCs. The TCR originated in a human donor in good health. Some clones in this sample may be carry-over from other donors' samples. Here the CDR3 reads CASSDLGTRTPGANVLTF. In DNA, the CDR3 is TGTGCCAGCAGTGACCTGGGGACTAGGACACCTGGGGCCAACGTCCTGACTTTC.